This entry features one T cell receptor (beta chain) sequence. Its antigen is not known. This sample was taken from a study of identical twins. Study-level results: Abundant beta clonotypes from cord blood had fewer insertions, unlike memory repertoires, which showed none.

V lost 4 bases to trimming and J lost 13 bases; unmatched junction nucleotides: 13. Germline V gene sequence: CDR1 SGHRS, CDR2 YFSETQ. CDR3 length: 14 amino acids. Unique molecular identifiers were present on the cDNA, which also gained a universal primer site by template switching. One entry per CDR3 protein, called by TCRdb with MiXCR from the 5' RACE reads. The sample includes 1.5 million to 2 million distinct CDR3 sequences, around 29% of them seen just once. The V gene is TRBV5-1, the J gene TRBJ2-4, with TRBD2 identical over 8 bases. This receptor was identified in a newborn girl in good health. Material for sequencing was cord blood. The CDR3: CASSLSGEGNEQYF. The CDR3 DNA is TGCGCCAGCAGCCTTAGCGGGGAGGGGAATGAGCAGTACTTC.